The rows below give T cell receptor beta chains drawn from one sample of a study of blood T cell repertoires in COVID-19. Data came from immunoSEQ multiplex PCR; TCRdb stores just in-frame clones and leaves some out. The sample shows tens of thousands of clones, 60% to 75% of them seen only once. The sample consisted of peripheral blood. The source of these receptors is a woman aged 80 or older with acute or convalescent COVID-19. Each CDR3 is given with its conserved first and last residue. Fields, in order: V gene, J gene, CDR3 protein.

>TRBV28|TRBJ2-3
CASSSYPTTRDTDTQYF
>TRBV28|TRBJ2-3
CASSTRDRPNTQYF
>TRBV10-3|TRBJ2-1
CAISESRGSGRLYEQFF
>TRBV7-9|TRBJ1-2
CASRGPRDTSNYGYTF
>TRBV11-3|TRBJ1-1
CASSLDFRSLAAFF
>TRBV24-1|TRBJ1-5
CATSFTGNQPQHF
>TRBV7-6|TRBJ1-2
CASSFREGGYTF
>TRBV10-1|TRBJ1-1
CASREGQGTEAFF
>TRBV9|TRBJ2-1
CASSVAGGSYNEQFF
>TRBV4-2|TRBJ1-5
CASSEGEQPQHF
>TRBV10-3|TRBJ2-1
CAIRTGRGIYNEQFF
>TRBV12-3/TRBV12-4|TRBJ1-5
CASSLGVNQPQHF
>TRBV7-8|TRBJ2-5
CASSLARSQAGGETQYF
>TRBV18|TRBJ2-7
CASSPGGALSEQYF
>TRBV7-8|TRBJ2-2
CASSSGTSGITGELFF
>TRBV11-2|TRBJ2-7
CASSLENSQVSYEQYF
>TRBV18|TRBJ2-2
CAGYNGNTGELFF
>TRBV11-2|TRBJ1-4
CASSPLRGADEKLFF
>TRBV7-3|TRBJ1-1
CASSLTRNTEAFF
>TRBV4-3|TRBJ2-1
CASSPTKGLAGLNEQFF
>TRBV30|TRBJ2-7
CAWSGQREASYEQYF
>TRBV3-1/TRBV3-2|TRBJ1-6
CASSRGSGSPLHF
>TRBV11-2|TRBJ2-5
CASSWEDRGRETQYF
>TRBV25-1|TRBJ2-7
CASILRQGATEEQYF
>TRBV7-3|TRBJ1-1
CASSSQGTNTEAFF
>TRBV28|TRBJ1-2
CASSLGGLYGYTF
>TRBV9|TRBJ2-2
CASSEGVASLTGELFF
>TRBV7-2|TRBJ2-5
CASSLFAGSLQETQYF
>TRBV6-1|TRBJ2-7
CASSERLAGGPLDEQYF
>TRBV21-1|TRBJ2-7
CASSKGGRVIGREVAESLYEQYF
>TRBV27|TRBJ2-1
CASSLSGLAVNEQFF
>TRBV13|TRBJ2-3
CASSSGRLAGGPGTDTQYF
>TRBV19|TRBJ2-1
CASGRARDNEQFF
>TRBV6-2/TRBV6-3|TRBJ1-2
CASSYNSYFLGYTF
>TRBV11-2|TRBJ2-7
CASSFQVGQYF
>TRBV3-1/TRBV3-2|TRBJ2-7
CASSQVALGGEQYF
>TRBV19|TRBJ2-3
CASSGLAGGGPSTDTQYF
>TRBV25-1|TRBJ2-6
CASSGGTGVSPGANVLTF
>TRBV10-3|TRBJ1-1
CAISESRSGRNTEAFF
>TRBV19|TRBJ2-1
CASSPPFGYITYNEQFF
>TRBV7-2|TRBJ1-2
CASSLRGGAQDYGYTF
>TRBV28|TRBJ2-5
CASSLSRRQGAINQETQYF
>TRBV30|TRBJ2-7
CAWSGGELNLRGLYEQYF
>TRBV6-2/TRBV6-3|TRBJ1-2
CASSYSRGRNGYTF
>TRBV28|TRBJ1-2
CASSPGQINYGYTF
>TRBV30|TRBJ2-5
CAWIPEPAGISETQYF
>TRBV10-1|TRBJ2-1
CASIGPSGSFIIDEQFF
>TRBV28|TRBJ1-3
CASSLSGDGDTIYF
>TRBV6-5|TRBJ1-1
CASSYSRQGNTEAFF
>TRBV14|TRBJ2-2
CASSQDAGANTGELFF
>TRBV5-1|TRBJ2-7
CASSLGTVRTYEQYF
>TRBV11-2|TRBJ1-1
CASSLGGQGAGDEAFF
>TRBV29-1|TRBJ1-6
CSVGDRADSPLHF
>TRBV9|TRBJ1-5
CASSVGSDKDQPQHF
>TRBV4-3|TRBJ2-1
CASRLQVAGNEQFF
>TRBV11-2|TRBJ2-5
CASSSTGVGETQYF
>TRBV5-1|TRBJ1-2
CASSWDGGADYGYTF
>TRBV10-3|TRBJ2-5
CAISDHREPSETQYF
>TRBV10-2|TRBJ2-2
CASRNPPGTSGKAGELFF